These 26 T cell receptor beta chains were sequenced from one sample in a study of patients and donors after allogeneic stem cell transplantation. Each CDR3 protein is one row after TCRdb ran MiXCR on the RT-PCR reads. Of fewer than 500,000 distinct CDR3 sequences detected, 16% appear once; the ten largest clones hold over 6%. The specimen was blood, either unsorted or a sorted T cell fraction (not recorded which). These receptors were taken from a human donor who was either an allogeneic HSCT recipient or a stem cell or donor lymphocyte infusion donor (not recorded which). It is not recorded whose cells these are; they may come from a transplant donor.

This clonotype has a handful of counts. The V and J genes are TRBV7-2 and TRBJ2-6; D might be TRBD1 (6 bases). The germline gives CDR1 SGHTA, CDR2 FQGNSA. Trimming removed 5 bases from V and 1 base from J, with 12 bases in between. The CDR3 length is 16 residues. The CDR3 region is CASSPLGGSGANVLTF. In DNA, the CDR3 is TGTGCCAGCAGCCCCCTAGGGGGATCTGGGGCCAACGTCCTGACTTTC.

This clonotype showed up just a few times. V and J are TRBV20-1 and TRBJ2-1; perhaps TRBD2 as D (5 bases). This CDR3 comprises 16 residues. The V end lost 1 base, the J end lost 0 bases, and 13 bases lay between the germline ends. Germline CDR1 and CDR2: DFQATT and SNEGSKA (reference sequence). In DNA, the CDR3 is TGCAGTGCTAGAGGCGTTCGACGGGGCTCCTACAATGAGCAGTTCTTC. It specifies CSARGVRRGSYNEQFF.

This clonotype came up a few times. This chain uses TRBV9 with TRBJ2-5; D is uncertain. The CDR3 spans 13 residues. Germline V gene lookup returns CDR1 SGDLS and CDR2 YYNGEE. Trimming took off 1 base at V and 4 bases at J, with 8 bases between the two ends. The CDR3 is CASSVLTGETQYF. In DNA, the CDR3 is TGTGCCAGCAGCGTACTTACGGGAGAGACCCAGTACTTC.

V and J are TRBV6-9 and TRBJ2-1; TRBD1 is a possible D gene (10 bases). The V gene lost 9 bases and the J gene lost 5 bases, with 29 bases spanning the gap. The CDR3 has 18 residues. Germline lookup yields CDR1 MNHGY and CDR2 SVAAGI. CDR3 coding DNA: TGTGCCAGATCACCGGGACAGGGGATTAGCGGGGGACACAATGAGCAGTTCTTC. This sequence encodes CARSPGQGISGGHNEQFF.

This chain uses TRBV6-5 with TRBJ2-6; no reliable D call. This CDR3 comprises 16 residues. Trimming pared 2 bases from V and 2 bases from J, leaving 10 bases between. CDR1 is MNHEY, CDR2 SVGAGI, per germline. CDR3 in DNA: TGTGCCAGCAGTTACCCGGCGGTTGCTGGGGCCAACGTCCTGACTTTC. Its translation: CASSYPAVAGANVLTF.

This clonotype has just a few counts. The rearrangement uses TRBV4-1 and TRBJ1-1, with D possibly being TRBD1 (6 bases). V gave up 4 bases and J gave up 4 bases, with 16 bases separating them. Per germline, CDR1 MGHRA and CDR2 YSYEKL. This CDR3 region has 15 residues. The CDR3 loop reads CASSPVLQGITEAFF. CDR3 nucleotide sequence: TGCGCCAGCAGCCCCGTCCTCCAGGGGATCACTGAAGCTTTCTTT.

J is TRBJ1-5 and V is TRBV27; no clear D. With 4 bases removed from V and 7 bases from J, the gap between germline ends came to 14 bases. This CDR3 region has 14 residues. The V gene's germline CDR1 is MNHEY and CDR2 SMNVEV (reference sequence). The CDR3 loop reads CASSSRAPSQPQHF. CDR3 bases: TGTGCCAGCAGTTCTCGGGCCCCTTCCCAGCCCCAGCATTTT.

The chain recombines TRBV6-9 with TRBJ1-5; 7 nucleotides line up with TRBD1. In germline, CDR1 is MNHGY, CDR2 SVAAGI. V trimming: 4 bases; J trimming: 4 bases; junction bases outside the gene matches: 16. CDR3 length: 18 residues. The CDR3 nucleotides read TGTGCCAGCAGTTTTCGACGGACAGGTCTCGAGATTAATCAGCCCCAGCATTTT. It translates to CASSFRRTGLEINQPQHF.

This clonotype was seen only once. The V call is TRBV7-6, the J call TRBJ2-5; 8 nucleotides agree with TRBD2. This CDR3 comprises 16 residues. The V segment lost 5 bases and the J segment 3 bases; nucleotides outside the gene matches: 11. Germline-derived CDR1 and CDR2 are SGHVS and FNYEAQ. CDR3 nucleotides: TGTGCCAGCAGCCTTGAGTTAGCGGGGATAAAAGAGACCCAGTACTTC. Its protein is CASSLELAGIKETQYF.

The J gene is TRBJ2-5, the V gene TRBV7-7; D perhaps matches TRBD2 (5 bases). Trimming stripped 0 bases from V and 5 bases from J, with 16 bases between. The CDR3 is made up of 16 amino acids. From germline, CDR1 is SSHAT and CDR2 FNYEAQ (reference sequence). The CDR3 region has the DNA TGTGCCAGCAGCTTAGCTTTCTCTAGTCCGGGGGAGACCCAGTACTTC. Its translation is CASSLAFSSPGETQYF.

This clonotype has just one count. This CDR3 is CASSVAGDVGEQYF. The CDR3 coding sequence is TGTGCCAGCAGCGTAGCGGGAGACGTGGGGGAGCAGTACTTC. V and J are TRBV9 and TRBJ2-7, with a tentative D call TRBD2 (6 bases). CDR1 is SGDLS, CDR2 YYNGEE, per germline. Trimming shortened V by 0 bases and J by 7 bases, and 14 bases separated the two germline ends. The CDR3 contains 14 residues.

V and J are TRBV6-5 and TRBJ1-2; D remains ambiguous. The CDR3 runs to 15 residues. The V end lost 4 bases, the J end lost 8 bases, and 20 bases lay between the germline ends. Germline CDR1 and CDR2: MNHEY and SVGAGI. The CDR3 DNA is TGTGCCAGCAGTTCCGTTTTATCCATGGCGGGCGGCTACACCTTC. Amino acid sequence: CASSSVLSMAGGYTF.

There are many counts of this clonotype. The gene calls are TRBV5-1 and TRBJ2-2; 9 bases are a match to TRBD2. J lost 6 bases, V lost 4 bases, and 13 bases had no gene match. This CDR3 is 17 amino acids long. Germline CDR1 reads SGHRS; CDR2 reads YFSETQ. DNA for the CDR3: TGCGCCAGCAGCCTCGAGTGGACTAGCGCCCGCGCCGGGGAGCTGTTTTTT. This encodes CASSLEWTSARAGELFF.

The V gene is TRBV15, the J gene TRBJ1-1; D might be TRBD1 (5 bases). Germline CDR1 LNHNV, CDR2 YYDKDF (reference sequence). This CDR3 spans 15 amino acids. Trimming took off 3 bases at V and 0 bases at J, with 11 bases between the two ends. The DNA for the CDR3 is TGTGCCACCAGCAGCCGACAGAGCCTGAACACTGAAGCTTTCTTT. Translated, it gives CATSSRQSLNTEAFF.

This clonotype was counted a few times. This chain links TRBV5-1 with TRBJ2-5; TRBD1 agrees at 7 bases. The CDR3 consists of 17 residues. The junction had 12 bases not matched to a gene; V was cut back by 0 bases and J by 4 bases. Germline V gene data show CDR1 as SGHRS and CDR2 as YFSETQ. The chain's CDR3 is CASSLEKGAGQRETQYF. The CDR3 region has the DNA TGCGCCAGCAGCTTGGAGAAGGGGGCAGGACAAAGAGAGACCCAGTACTTC.

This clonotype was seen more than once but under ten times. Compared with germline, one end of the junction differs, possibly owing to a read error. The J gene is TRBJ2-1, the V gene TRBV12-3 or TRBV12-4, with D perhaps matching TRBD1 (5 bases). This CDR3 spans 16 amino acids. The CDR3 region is CASSLDLGAAYNEQFF. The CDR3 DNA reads TGTGCCAGCAGCTTAGACCTTGGGGCAGCCTACAATGAGCAGTTCTTC.

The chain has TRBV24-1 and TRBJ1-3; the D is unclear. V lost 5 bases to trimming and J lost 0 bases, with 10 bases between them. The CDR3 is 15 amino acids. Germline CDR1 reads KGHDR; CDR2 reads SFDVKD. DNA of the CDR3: TGTGCCACCAGTGCCGCGGACGCCTCTGGAAACACCATATATTTT. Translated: CATSAADASGNTIYF.

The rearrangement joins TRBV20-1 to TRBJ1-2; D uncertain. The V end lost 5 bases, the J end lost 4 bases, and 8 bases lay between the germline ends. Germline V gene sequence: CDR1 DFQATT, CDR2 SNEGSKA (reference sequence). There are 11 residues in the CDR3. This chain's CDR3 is CSALITYGYTF. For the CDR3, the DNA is TGCAGTGCTCTCATTACCTATGGCTACACCTTC.

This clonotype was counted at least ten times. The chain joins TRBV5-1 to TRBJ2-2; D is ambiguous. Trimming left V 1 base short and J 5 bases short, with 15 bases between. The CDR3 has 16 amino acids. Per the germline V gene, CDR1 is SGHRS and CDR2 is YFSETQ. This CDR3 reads CASSLIPGVETGELFF. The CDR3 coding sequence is TGCGCCAGCAGCTTGATTCCAGGCGTGGAGACCGGGGAGCTGTTTTTT.

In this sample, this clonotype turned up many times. Here the CDR3 reads CASSLNRANYGYTF. CDR3 coding DNA: TGTGCCAGCAGTTTGAACAGGGCTAACTATGGCTACACCTTC. This chain connects TRBV12-3 or TRBV12-4 to TRBJ1-2; tentative D call: TRBD1 (6 bases). This CDR3 has 14 amino acids. V was trimmed by 3 bases and J by 0 bases, leaving 8 bases between them.

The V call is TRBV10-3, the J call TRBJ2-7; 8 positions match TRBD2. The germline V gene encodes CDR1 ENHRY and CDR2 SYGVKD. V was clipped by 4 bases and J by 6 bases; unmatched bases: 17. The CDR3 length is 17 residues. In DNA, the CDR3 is TGTGCCATCAGTGTTCGAGTTTCAGCGGGAGCAGTTTCCGAGCAGTACTTC. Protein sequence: CAISVRVSAGAVSEQYF.

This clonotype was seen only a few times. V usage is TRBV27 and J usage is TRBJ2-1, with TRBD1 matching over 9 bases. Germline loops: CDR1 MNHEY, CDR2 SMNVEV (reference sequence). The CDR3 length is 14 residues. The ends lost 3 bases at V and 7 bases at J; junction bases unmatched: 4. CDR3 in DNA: TGTGCCAGCAGTTTTGACAGGGGGTGGAATGAGCAGTTCTTC. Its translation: CASSFDRGWNEQFF.

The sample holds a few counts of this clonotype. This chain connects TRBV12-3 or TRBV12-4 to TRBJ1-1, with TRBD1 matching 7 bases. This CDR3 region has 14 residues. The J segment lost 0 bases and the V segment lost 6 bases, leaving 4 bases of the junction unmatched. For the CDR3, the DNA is TGTGCCAGCAGGACTCAGGGGGTGAACACTGAAGCTTTCTTT. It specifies CASRTQGVNTEAFF.

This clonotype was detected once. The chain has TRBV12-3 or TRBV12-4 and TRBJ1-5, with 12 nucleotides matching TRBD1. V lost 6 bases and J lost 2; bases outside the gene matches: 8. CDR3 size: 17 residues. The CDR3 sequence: CASSPSRDRGRNQPQHF. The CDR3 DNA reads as TGTGCCAGCAGCCCTTCCCGGGACAGGGGGCGCAATCAGCCCCAGCATTTT.

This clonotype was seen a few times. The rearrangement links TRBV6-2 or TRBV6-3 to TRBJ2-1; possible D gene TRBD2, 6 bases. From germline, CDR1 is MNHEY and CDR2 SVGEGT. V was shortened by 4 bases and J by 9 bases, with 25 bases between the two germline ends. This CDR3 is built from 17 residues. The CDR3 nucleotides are TGTGCCAGCAGTTCCCCCGGAGGGTCCGGTTACAATGGTGAGCAGTTCTTC. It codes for CASSSPGGSGYNGEQFF.

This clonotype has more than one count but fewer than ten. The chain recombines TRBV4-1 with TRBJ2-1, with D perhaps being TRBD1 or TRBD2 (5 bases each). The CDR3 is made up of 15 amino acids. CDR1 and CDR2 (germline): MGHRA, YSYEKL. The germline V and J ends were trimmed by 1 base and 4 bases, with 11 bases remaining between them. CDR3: CASSQGQGVYNEQFF. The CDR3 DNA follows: TGCGCCAGCAGCCAAGGGCAGGGAGTTTACAATGAGCAGTTCTTC.